This T cell receptor (beta chain) comes out of a study of T cells in Graves' hyperthyroidism and ophthalmopathy. In its sample, this clonotype was seen many times. Antigen: not known. Authors of the study amplified TCR beta CDR3 regions from RNA transcripts. A set of HTBI primers served as the primers for a first-round RT-PCR of the TCR CDR3. TCRdb analysed the multiplex PCR reads with MiXCR anew, one entry per CDR3 protein. In the table there are around 420,000 distinct CDR3 sequences, approximately 15% of which are singletons. Disease duration under 2 months; hyperthyroidism patients were aged 18 to 65. On the basis of clinical symptoms, serum thyroxine and TRAb, thyroid ultrasound and orbital computed tomography, diagnoses were made. Findings of the study overall: Most thyroid clonotypes expanded above 0.001 were also detected in blood.

The receptor was isolated from a woman aged 18 to 35 with Graves' hyperthyroidism. The sequencing sample was made of blood.

DNA of the CDR3: TGTGCCAGCAGCTCAATAACGGCGGAGGGGAACACTGAAGCTTTCTTT. This codes for CASSSITAEGNTEAFF. The J gene is TRBJ1-1, the V gene TRBV7-8; D not resolved. The CDR3 sequence is 16 residues long. The V gene lost 4 bases and the J gene lost 1 base, with 16 bases spanning the gap. Looked up from germline, CDR1 is SGHVS and CDR2 is FQNEAQ.